This TCR beta chain was recovered during a study of shared clonotypes between healthy human individuals. Study-wide points: Sharing across four donors was highest in naive CD4 (around 5%) and lowest in memory CD8 (about 0.4%).

Naivety among CD8 cells was defined by CD45RO negativity and positive CCR7 selection, thereby excluding terminally differentiated effector memory CD45RA+ cells. HIV-negative, healthy adults without recent acute infections or vaccinations were the donors. Over several immunoSEQ plates, each subset's genomic DNA was distributed in even portions. Original processing notes: Filtering was not the same, since immunoSEQ gave junction-only sequences without quality scores. Sequencing was performed with immunoSEQ multiplex PCR; in TCRdb, only in-frame clones are kept and a portion is missing. V, J and clone size derive from that table, while D and trimming were established from the DNA sequence. The sample contains a few million clones, just over 90% of which appear only once. The CDR3 covers 12 residues. With V trimmed by 4 bases and J by 10 bases, 4 bases remained unmatched. Germline CDR1 and CDR2: MDHEN and SYDVKM.

About this clone itself: Its antigen is unidentified.

The source of this sequence is a man younger than 30 in good health. Some clones in this sample may be carry-over from other donors' samples. The specimen sequenced was naive CD8+ T cells from PBMCs. The V gene is TRBV28, the J gene TRBJ2-1, with 7 bases that match TRBD2. CDR3 nucleotides: TGTGCCAGCAGTTCAGCGGGGAAGGAGCAGTTCTTC. It is translated as CASSSAGKEQFF. The entire variable domain, with the rest obtained from reference TRBV28 and TRBJ2-1, is as follows: DVKVTQSSRYLVKRTGEKVFLECVQDMDHENMFWYRQDPGLGLRLIYFSYDVKMKEKGDIPEGYSVSREKKERFSLILESASTNQTSMYLCASSSAGKEQFFGPGTRLTVL.